A single sample gave rise to the 23 T cell receptor beta chains below, sequenced in a study of blood T cells in healthy people across ages. The use of a sample-barcoded 5' primer and a J-beta primer mix characterized a second PCR of 7 to 11 cycles. TCRdb used MiXCR to reprocess the 5' RACE reads, holding one entry per CDR3 protein. The top ten clones hold over 40% of a sample with some 370,000 distinct CDR3 sequences, about 55% of them seen once. The sequencing sample was made of blood. The receptors come from a man aged 55 to 70 in good health.

This chain joins TRBV20-1 and TRBJ1-1, with unresolved D. The CDR3 length is 14 residues. The ends were cut back, 0 bases at V and 1 base at J, with 9 bases in the middle. Germline assignment: CDR1 DFQATT and CDR2 SNEGSKA (reference sequence). The CDR3 protein is CSARDVSGNTEAFF. The CDR3 DNA is TGCAGTGCTAGAGACGTGTCCGGGAACACTGAAGCTTTCTTT.

This clonotype was seen just once. This sequence may be a read error, since a much larger clone differs from it by one base. The chain has TRBV6-1 and TRBJ2-5; 8 bases match TRBD1. The CDR3 spans 16 residues. Germline V gives CDR1 MNHNS, CDR2 SASEGT. CDR3 protein: CACSEAWTGKKETQYF. DNA of the CDR3: TGTGCCTGCAGTGAAGCCTGGACAGGGAAGAAAGAGACCCAGTACTTC.

The rearrangement joins TRBV4-1 to TRBJ1-4; TRBD1 aligns across 9 bases. Trimming cost V 4 bases and J 8 bases; bases outside gene matches: 8. The CDR3 sequence is 15 residues long. Germline V CDR1 and CDR2: MGHRA, YSYEKL. The CDR3 here is CASSPTGTGLEKLFF. As DNA, the CDR3 is TGCGCCAGCAGCCCGACCGGGACAGGGTTGGAAAAACTGTTTTTT.

The table lists this clonotype with a few counts. The chain has TRBV7-2 and TRBJ2-1; D perhaps matches TRBD2 (6 bases). There are 14 residues in the CDR3. The V gene lost 1 base and the J gene lost 6 bases, with 10 bases spanning the gap. Per the germline V gene, CDR1 is SGHTA and CDR2 is FQGNSA. CDR3 coding DNA: TGTGCCAGCAGCTTAGTCGCGGGATCCAATGAGCAGTTCTTC. This codes for CASSLVAGSNEQFF.

Concerning this clonotype: A much larger clone differs by one base, so this may be a read error. V usage is TRBV29-1 and J usage is TRBJ2-1; D uncertain. Germline CDR1 reads SQVTM; CDR2 reads ANQGSEA. V was trimmed by 4 bases and J by 9 bases, leaving 13 bases between them. The CDR3 runs 12 residues. The CDR3 coding sequence is TGCAGCGTTGGACCGGTGAACAGTGAGCAGTTCTTC. It specifies CSVGPVNSEQFF.

The chain carries TRBV27 and TRBJ2-1; 8 bases are a match to TRBD1. Germline CDR1 is MNHEY and CDR2 is SMNVEV (reference sequence). The trim removed 0 bases at V and 3 bases at J, leaving 7 bases unmatched. CDR3 length: 17 residues. For the CDR3, the DNA is TGTGCCAGCAGTTTATCGACCCCCGGACAGGGCTACAATGAGCAGTTCTTC. Amino acid sequence: CASSLSTPGQGYNEQFF.

This clonotype was found a few times. V is TRBV18 and J is TRBJ2-7; D may be TRBD1 (7 bases). The ends were cut back, 6 bases at V and 6 bases at J, with 24 bases in the middle. The CDR3 is made up of 16 amino acids. Germline CDR1 is KGHSH and CDR2 is LQKENI. The CDR3 protein is CASSPLNRGGSGEQYF. The CDR3 DNA reads TGTGCCAGCTCGCCTCTCAACAGGGGAGGAAGTGGCGAGCAGTACTTC.

The rearrangement joins TRBV20-1 to TRBJ2-1; 13 nucleotides line up with TRBD2. The CDR3 covers 14 residues. With 8 bases clipped from V and 6 bases from J, the junction kept 7 bases outside the gene matches. Germline V gene sequence: CDR1 DFQATT, CDR2 SNEGSKA (reference sequence). This CDR3 reads CSLGTSGVFNEQFF. The CDR3 DNA reads TGCAGTTTGGGGACTAGCGGGGTGTTCAATGAGCAGTTCTTC.

This clonotype was seen a few times. The rearrangement joins TRBV5-1 to TRBJ2-3; D assignment may be TRBD1 or TRBD2 (6 bases each). Per germline, CDR1 SGHRS and CDR2 YFSETQ. V was clipped by 2 bases and J by 4 bases, with 14 bases between them. CDR3 length: 15 residues. The CDR3 nucleotides are TGCGCCAGCAGCTTCGGGGGCTCGGTCGCAGATACGCAGTATTTT. Residues: CASSFGGSVADTQYF.

V is TRBV24-1 and J is TRBJ2-1, with 11 bases identical to TRBD1. The CDR3 spans 15 residues. Germline V lookup: CDR1 KGHDR, CDR2 SFDVKD. Trimming removed 4 bases from V and 7 bases from J; junction bases left unmatched: 5. The CDR3 here is CATSEWDRGINEQFF. DNA for the CDR3: TGTGCCACCAGTGAGTGGGACAGGGGGATTAATGAGCAGTTCTTC.

The chain couples TRBV21-1 to TRBJ2-3; the D call in the table, TRBD2, was not verified against the DNA. TRBV21-1 represents a pseudogene. This CDR3 comprises 15 residues. In DNA form, the CDR3 reads TGTGCCGGACGACCCCTTGGGACTAGCGGGCTTACGCAGTATTTT. It is translated as CAGRPLGTSGLTQYF.

This sequence joins TRBV9 and TRBJ2-5; TRBD1 matches 7 bases. Trimming cost V 4 bases and J 4 bases; bases outside gene matches: 4. The V gene's germline CDR1 is SGDLS and CDR2 YYNGEE. The CDR3 consists of 13 residues. The CDR3 protein is CASSFQGVETQYF. CDR3 DNA: TGTGCCAGCAGCTTCCAGGGGGTAGAGACCCAGTACTTC. Full variable domain (outside the CDR3, taken from reference TRBV9 and TRBJ2-5): DSGVTQTPKHLITATGQRVTLRCSPRSGDLSVYWYQQSLDQGLQFLIQYYNGEERAKGNILERFSAQQFPDLHSELNLSSLELGDSALYFCASSFQGVETQYFGPGTRLLVL.

This chain uses TRBV4-2 with TRBJ2-1; TRBD2 might be the D (5 bases). This CDR3 is 14 amino acids long. Trimming cost V 4 bases and J 6 bases, with 13 bases left between them. Germline assignment: CDR1 LGHNA and CDR2 YNFKEQ. The CDR3 reads CASSPGRAVNEQFF. The CDR3 nucleotides read TGTGCCAGCAGCCCGGGTCGAGCGGTCAATGAGCAGTTCTTC.

The chain uses TRBV6-1 and TRBJ2-7, with 7 nucleotides matching TRBD1. The J call is in doubt because the DNA end fits TRBJ2-5 better. The germline CDR1 and CDR2 sequences are MNHNS and SASEGT. This CDR3 is built from 16 residues. CDR3 region: CASSETGTVGRETQYF. CDR3 nucleotides: TGTGCCAGCAGTGAAACCGGGACAGTGGGCCGAGAGACCCAGTACTTC.

This clonotype occurred a few times. The chain links TRBV18 to TRBJ2-7; TRBD1 agrees at 9 bases. This CDR3 comprises 13 residues. CDR1 is KGHSH and CDR2 is LQKENI in the germline V gene. V gave up 8 bases and J gave up 1 base; unmatched junction bases: 3. The CDR3 spells CASAQGASYEQYF. As DNA, the CDR3 is TGTGCCAGCGCACAGGGGGCTTCCTACGAGCAGTACTTC.

CDR3 amino acids: CAWSRDRGSNQPQHF. CDR3 nucleotide sequence: TGTGCCTGGAGCCGAGACAGGGGTAGCAATCAGCCCCAGCATTTT. The V call is TRBV30, the J call TRBJ1-5; 8 nucleotides agree with TRBD1. The CDR3 contains 15 residues. The V gene end was trimmed by 3 bases and the J gene end by 0 bases; junction bases not matched to a gene: 4. Germline V CDR1 and CDR2: GTSNPN, SVGIG (reference sequence).

This clonotype has a count of ten or more. The V and J genes are TRBV20-1 and TRBJ1-1; no firm D call. The V end lost 1 base, the J end lost 7 bases, and 10 bases lay between the germline ends. Germline V gene data show CDR1 as DFQATT and CDR2 as SNEGSKA (reference sequence). The CDR3 totals 12 residues. DNA for the CDR3: TGCAGTGCTAGAGTAAAAGGTTTTGAAGCTTTCTTT. This codes for CSARVKGFEAFF.

The chain carries TRBV7-2 and TRBJ2-3; D is uncertain. V lost 6 bases and J lost 4, with 17 bases in between. Germline lookup yields CDR1 SGHTA and CDR2 FQGNSA. The CDR3 length is 15 residues. The CDR3 sequence is CASSPSGVRADTQYF. In DNA, the CDR3 is TGTGCCAGCAGTCCAAGTGGGGTTCGGGCAGATACGCAGTATTTT.

The table lists this clonotype with many counts. This sequence joins TRBV6-2 or TRBV6-3 and TRBJ1-1; D remains unclear. V shed 6 bases and J shed 0 bases, with 11 bases lying between them. This CDR3 spans 14 amino acids. The germline CDR1 and CDR2 sequences are MNHEY and SVGEGT. The CDR3 here is CASSHGRMNTEAFF. Here the CDR3 DNA reads TGTGCCAGCAGCCACGGCCGGATGAACACTGAAGCTTTCTTT.

On this clonotype: One end of the junction is discordant with germline, which a read error may explain. The V gene is TRBV9, the J gene TRBJ2-3; 7 positions match TRBD2. This CDR3 region has 14 residues. Germline-derived CDR1 and CDR2 are SGDLS and YYNGEE. The DNA of the CDR3 is TGTGCCGGCAGCGCCCTAGCGGCCACAGATACGCAGTATTTT. Translated: CAGSALAATDTQYF.

The chain is built from TRBV7-9 and TRBJ2-2; 10 positions match TRBD1. CDR1 is SEHNR and CDR2 is FQNEAQ in the germline V gene (reference sequence). The CDR3 contains 18 residues. V trimming: 3 bases; J trimming: 6 bases; junction bases outside the gene matches: 13. Here the CDR3 reads CASSLKSRDRGIAGELFF. The CDR3 coding sequence is TGTGCCAGCAGCTTGAAGAGCCGGGACAGGGGAATTGCCGGGGAGCTGTTTTTT.

The chain has TRBV2 and TRBJ2-1; 11 bases are a match to TRBD2. The germline V gene has CDR1 SNHLY and CDR2 FYNNEI. Trimming took 6 bases from V and 3 from J; bases not matched to a gene: 4. The CDR3 has 15 residues. The CDR3 spells CASRRLAGIYNEQFF. In DNA, the CDR3 is TGTGCCAGCAGACGACTAGCGGGGATCTACAATGAGCAGTTCTTC.

The genes are TRBV5-1 and TRBJ2-7; D tentatively reads TRBD1 or TRBD2 (7 bases each). Germline V gene sequence: CDR1 SGHRS, CDR2 YFSETQ. V was clipped by 1 base and J by 3 bases, with 17 bases between them. CDR3 length: 16 residues. The CDR3 spells CASSLRAGGEGYEQYF. CDR3 in DNA: TGCGCCAGCAGCTTGAGGGCAGGGGGGGAAGGCTACGAGCAGTACTTC.